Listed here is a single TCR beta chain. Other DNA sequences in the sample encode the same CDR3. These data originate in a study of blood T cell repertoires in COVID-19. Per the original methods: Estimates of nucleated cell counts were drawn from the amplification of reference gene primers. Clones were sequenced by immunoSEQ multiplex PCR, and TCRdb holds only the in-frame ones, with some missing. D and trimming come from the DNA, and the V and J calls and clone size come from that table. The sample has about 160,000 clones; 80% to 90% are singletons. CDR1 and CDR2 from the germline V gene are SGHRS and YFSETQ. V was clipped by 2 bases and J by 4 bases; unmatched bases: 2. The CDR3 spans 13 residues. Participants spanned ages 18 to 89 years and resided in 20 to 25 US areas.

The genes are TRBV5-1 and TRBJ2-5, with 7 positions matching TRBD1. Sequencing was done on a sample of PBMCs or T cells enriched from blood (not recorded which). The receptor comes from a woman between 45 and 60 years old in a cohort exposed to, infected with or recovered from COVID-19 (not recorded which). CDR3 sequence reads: CASSLGGGETQYF. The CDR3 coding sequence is TGCGCCAGCAGCTTAGGGGGCGGAGAGACCCAGTACTTC.